This paragraph reports one T cell receptor (beta chain). Its antigen is unidentified. Donors were ostensibly healthy at sampling, although undocumented immune exposures were probable. These data come from a study of cytomegalovirus exposure and HLA in healthy donors. Both 60 Vbeta primers and 13 Jbeta primers went into the PCR. The method was immunoSEQ multiplex PCR; TCRdb's version includes in-frame clones alone and lacks a portion of them. The repertoire includes about 140,000 clones, 80% of them detected once, and 4.5% to 5.5% sits in the top ten. The study's findings and limits: Several of the most significant clusters were apparently associated with common viral pathogens in a later analysis.

In germline, CDR1 is SGHVS, CDR2 FNYEAQ. The CDR3 is 15 amino acids. Trimming took 2 bases from V and 1 from J; bases not matched to a gene: 1. This TCR came from a man in his forties or fifties in good health and CMV-seronegative. The chain joins TRBV7-6 to TRBJ1-1; 10 bases are shared with TRBD1. What was sequenced was PBMCs. CDR3 coding DNA: TGTGCCAGCAGCTTACGGGACAGGGGGAACACTGAAGCTTTCTTT. It codes for CASSLRDRGNTEAFF.